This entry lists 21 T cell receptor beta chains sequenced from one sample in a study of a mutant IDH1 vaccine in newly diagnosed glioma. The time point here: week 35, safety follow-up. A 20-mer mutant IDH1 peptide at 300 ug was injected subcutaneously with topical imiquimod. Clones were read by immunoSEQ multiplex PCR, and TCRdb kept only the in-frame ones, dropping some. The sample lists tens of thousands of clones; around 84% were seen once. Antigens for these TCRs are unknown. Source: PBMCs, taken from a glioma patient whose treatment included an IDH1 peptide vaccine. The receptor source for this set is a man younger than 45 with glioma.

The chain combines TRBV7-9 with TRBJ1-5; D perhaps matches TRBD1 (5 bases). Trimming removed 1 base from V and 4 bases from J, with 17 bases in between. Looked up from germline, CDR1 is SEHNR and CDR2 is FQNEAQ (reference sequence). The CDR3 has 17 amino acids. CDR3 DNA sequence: TGTGCCAGCAGCTTAGTAGGGGTAAAGGGGATAAATCAGCCCCAGCATTTT. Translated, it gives CASSLVGVKGINQPQHF.

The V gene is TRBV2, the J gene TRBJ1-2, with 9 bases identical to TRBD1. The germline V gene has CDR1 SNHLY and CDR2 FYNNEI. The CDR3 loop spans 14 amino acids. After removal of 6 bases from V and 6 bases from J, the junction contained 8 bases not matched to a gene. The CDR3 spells CASRAGQGGHGYTF. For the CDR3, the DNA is TGTGCCAGCAGGGCGGGACAGGGTGGTCATGGCTACACCTTC.

The CDR3 DNA is TGTGCCAGTAGTAGACCTAGCGGGACCAGCACAGATACGCAGTATTTT. Translating gives CASSRPSGTSTDTQYF. The chain joins TRBV19 to TRBJ2-3; 9 bases map to TRBD2. This CDR3 is built from 16 residues. Germline lookup yields CDR1 LNHDA and CDR2 SQIVND (reference sequence). Germline trimming cut 4 bases from V and 0 bases from J; bases unmatched to any gene: 5.

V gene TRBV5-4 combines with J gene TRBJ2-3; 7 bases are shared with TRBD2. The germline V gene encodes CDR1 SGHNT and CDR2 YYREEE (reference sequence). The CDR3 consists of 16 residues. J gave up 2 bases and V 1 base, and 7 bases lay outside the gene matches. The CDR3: CASSLKRELYTDTQYF. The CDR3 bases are TGTGCCAGCAGCTTGAAGCGGGAACTTTACACAGATACGCAGTATTTT.

CDR3 amino acids: CASSFGGANYGYTF. The DNA of the CDR3 is TGTGCCAGCAGTTTTGGAGGGGCTAACTATGGCTACACCTTC. The J gene is TRBJ1-2, the V gene TRBV27; D is possibly TRBD1 (5 bases). This CDR3 contains 14 residues. The germline V gene encodes CDR1 MNHEY and CDR2 SMNVEV (reference sequence). Trimming took off 3 bases at V and 0 bases at J, with 8 bases between the two ends.

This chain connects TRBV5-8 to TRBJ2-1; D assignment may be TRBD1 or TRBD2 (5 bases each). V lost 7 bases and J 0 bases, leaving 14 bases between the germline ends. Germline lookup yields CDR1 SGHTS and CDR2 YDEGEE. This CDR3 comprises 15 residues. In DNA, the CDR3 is TGTGCCAGCCGACTACAGGTTTACTCCTACAATGAGCAGTTCTTC. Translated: CASRLQVYSYNEQFF.

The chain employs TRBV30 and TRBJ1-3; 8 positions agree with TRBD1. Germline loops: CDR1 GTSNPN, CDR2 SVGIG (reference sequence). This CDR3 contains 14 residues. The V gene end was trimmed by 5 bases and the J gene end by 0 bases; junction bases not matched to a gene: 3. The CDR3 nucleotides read TGTGCCTGGGACAGGGGAACCTCTGGAAACACCATATATTTT. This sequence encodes CAWDRGTSGNTIYF. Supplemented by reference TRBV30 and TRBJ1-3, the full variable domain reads SQTIHQWPATLVQPVGSPLSLECTVEGTSNPNLYWYRQAAGRGLQLLFYSVGIGQISSEVPQNLSASRPQDRQFILSSKKLLLSDSGFYLCAWDRGTSGNTIYFGEGSWLTVV.

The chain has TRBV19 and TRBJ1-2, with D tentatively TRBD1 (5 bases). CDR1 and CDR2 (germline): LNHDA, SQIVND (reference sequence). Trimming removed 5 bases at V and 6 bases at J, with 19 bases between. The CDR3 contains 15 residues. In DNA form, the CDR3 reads TGTGCCAGTAGTCCGGATCTCAGGGCTAGGGATGGCTACACCTTC. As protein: CASSPDLRARDGYTF.

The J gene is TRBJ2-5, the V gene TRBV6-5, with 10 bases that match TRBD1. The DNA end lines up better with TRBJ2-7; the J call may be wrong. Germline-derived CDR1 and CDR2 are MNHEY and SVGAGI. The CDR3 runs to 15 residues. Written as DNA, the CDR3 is TGTGCCAGCAGTTACTGGGGGACAGGGGACTACGAGCAGTACTTC. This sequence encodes CASSYWGTGDYEQYF.

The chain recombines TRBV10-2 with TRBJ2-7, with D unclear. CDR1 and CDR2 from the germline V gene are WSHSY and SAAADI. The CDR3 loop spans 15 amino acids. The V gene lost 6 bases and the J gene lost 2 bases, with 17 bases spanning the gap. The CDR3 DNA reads TGCGCCAGCAGGAATTTCCGTGACGTGCCCTACGAGCAGTACTTC. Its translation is CASRNFRDVPYEQYF.

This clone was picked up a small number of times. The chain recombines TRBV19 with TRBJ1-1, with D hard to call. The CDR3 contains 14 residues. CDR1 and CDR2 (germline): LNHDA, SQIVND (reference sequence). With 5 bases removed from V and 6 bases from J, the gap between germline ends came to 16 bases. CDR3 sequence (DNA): TGTGCCAGTAGTGTGGACTTCCTGGGCGCTGAAGCTTTCTTT. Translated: CASSVDFLGAEAFF.

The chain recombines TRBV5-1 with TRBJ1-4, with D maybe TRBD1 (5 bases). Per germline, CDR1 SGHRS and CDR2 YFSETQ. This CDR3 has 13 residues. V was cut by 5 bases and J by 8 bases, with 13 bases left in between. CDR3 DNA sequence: TGCGCCAGCAGAATTGGGGCAGACGAAAAACTGTTTTTT. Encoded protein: CASRIGADEKLFF.

CDR3 nucleotide sequence: TGTGCCAGCAGTGCTGGGCGAGAGACCCAGTACTTC. It specifies CASSAGRETQYF. The rearrangement joins TRBV6-1 to TRBJ2-5, with unresolved D. This CDR3 has 12 amino acids. The V gene lost 4 bases and the J gene lost 4 bases, with 7 bases spanning the gap. In germline, CDR1 is MNHNS, CDR2 SASEGT.

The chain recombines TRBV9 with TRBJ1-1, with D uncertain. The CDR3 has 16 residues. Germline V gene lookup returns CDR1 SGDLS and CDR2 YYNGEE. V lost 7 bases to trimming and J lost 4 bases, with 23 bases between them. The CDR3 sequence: CASATTIGRASTEAFF. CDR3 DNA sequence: TGTGCCAGCGCGACAACGATTGGGAGAGCGTCCACTGAAGCTTTCTTT.

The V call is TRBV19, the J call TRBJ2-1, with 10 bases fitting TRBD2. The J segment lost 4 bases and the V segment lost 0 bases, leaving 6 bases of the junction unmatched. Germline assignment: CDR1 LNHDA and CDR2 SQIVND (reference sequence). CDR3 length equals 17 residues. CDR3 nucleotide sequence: TGTGCCAGTAGTATAGATTTTACTAGCGGGGCGTACAATGAGCAGTTCTTC. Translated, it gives CASSIDFTSGAYNEQFF.

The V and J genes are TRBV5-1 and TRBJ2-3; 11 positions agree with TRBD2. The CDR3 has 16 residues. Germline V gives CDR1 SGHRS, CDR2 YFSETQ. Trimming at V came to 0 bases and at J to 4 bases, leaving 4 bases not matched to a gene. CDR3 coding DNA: TGCGCCAGCAGCTTGGTTAGCGGGGGGGCCGCAGATACGCAGTATTTT. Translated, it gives CASSLVSGGAADTQYF.

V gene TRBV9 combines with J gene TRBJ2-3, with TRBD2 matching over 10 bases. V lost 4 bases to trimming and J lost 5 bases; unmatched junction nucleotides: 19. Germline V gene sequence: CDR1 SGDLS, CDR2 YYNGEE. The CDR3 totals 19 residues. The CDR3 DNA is TGTGCCAGCAGCTACCCTAGCGGGAGTGGGGGGAGCCGAGGAGATACGCAGTATTTT. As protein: CASSYPSGSGGSRGDTQYF.

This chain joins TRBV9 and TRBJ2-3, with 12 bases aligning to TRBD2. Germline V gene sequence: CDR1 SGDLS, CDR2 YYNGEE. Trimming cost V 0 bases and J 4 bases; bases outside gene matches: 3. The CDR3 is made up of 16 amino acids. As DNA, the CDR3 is TGTGCCAGCAGCGTAGAACTAGCGGGAGGATCAGATACGCAGTATTTT. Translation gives CASSVELAGGSDTQYF. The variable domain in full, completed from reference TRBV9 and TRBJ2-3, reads DSGVTQTPKHLITATGQRVTLRCSPRSGDLSVYWYQQSLDQGLQFLIQYYNGEERAKGNILERFSAQQFPDLHSELNLSSLELGDSALYFCASSVELAGGSDTQYFGPGTRLTVL.

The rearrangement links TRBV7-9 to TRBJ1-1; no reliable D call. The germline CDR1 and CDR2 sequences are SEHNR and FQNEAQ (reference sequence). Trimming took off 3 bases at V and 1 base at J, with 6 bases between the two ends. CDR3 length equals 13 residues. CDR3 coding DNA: TGTGCCAGCAGCTTGAACCGGAACACTGAAGCTTTCTTT. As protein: CASSLNRNTEAFF.

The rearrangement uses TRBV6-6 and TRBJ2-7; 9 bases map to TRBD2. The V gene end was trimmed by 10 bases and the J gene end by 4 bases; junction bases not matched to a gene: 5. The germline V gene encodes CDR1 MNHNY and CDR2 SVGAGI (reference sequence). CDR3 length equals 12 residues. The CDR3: CATAGGRYEQYF. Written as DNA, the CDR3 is TGTGCCACCGCGGGAGGGAGGTACGAGCAGTACTTC.

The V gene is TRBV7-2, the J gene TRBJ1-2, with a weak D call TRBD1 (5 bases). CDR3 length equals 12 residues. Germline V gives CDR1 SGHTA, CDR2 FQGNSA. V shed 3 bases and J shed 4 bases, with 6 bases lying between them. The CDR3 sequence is CASSFQGYGYTF. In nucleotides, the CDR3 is TGTGCCAGCAGCTTTCAGGGCTATGGCTACACCTTC.